The following is a T cell receptor beta chain sequence with its context. Its antigen is currently not known. The record has no base qualities; no much larger clone is one base away. In the paper's terms, the treatment or condition label means: roughly 18 received Ad26.COV2.S at low or high dose, single or two shots; roughly 5 received placebo; per-sample allocation not given. For vaccine and placebo recipients, the sequenced repertoires came from samples collected on day 63 after the first injection. In Cohort 1b, 25 adults aged 18-55 years were enrolled at a single site in Boston, USA, between 29 July and 7 August 2020. Ad26.COV2.S was a replication-incompetent adenovirus type 26 vector expressing a prefusion-stabilized SARS-CoV-2 spike protein from the original Wuhan strain. The CDR3 measures 15 amino acids from cysteine to phenylalanine. Solely the CDR3 DNA is kept, with 45 bases framed from the first base. V lost 5 bases and J lost 11 bases; the stretch between them is 22 bases long. CDR1 SGHAT and CDR2 FQNNGV were looked up in the germline V gene.

The immunoSEQ Assay was used to sequence TCRbeta CDR3 regions. After extraction, genomic DNA underwent amplification by bias-controlled multiplex PCR, followed by high-throughput sequencing. The authors' analysis ran thus. To quantify the absolute abundance of each unique TCRbeta CDR3 region, sequences were collapsed and filtered. T cell fraction was estimated by normalization of TCRbeta template counts to usable DNA, with usable DNA being measured through amplification of reference genes present in all nucleated cells. Repertoire TCRs were annotated as SARS-CoV-2-specific by exact matching of V gene, CDR3 amino acid sequence and J gene to a known reactive TCR set. The reference SARS-CoV-2 TCR set came from MIRA and was filtered for enrichment in COVID-19-positive ImmuneCODE repertoires, removing public or cross-reactive TCRs. Drawing on the MIRA antigens, annotated TCRs were analysed further at the level of specific ORF or position within ORF. Breadth was defined as annotated unique rearrangements over total unique productive rearrangements; depth was the summed frequency of those rearrangements. Group comparisons of TCR breadth used two-sided Wilcoxon rank-sum tests. TCRdb took over this immuneACCESS table, retaining in-frame rearrangements with V and J assigned. Such tables are incomplete; in checked studies, under half of the missing clones stem from an unresolved V gene, and the remainder is unexplained. The V and J calls and clone size were taken over from that table, and D and trimming were inferred from the DNA. For this sample the table gives 400,000 or so clones, of which around nine tenths were detected only once. The ten biggest clones cover roughly 3.2% of the sample.

These data originate in a study of Ad26.COV2.S vaccination and SARS-CoV-2 variants (dated by TCRdb to 2020 to 2023). Background for the entire study: Vaccine-arm donors were drawn from COV1001, a multicentre, randomized, double-blind, placebo-controlled phase I-IIa trial of Ad26.COV2.S in healthy adults. Blinding of investigators to trial group allocation was maintained during experiments and outcome assessment. Participants in the trial were split at random into five groups of five each, receiving low-dose or high-dose Ad26.COV2.S once or twice, or else placebo on both occasions. A total of about 30 samples were included in the TCR-sequenced set, comprising roughly 19 Ad26.COV2.S vaccine recipients, 5 placebo recipients and 8 SARS-CoV-2 convalescent individuals. Ad26.COV2.S was administered intramuscularly at a dose of 5x10^10 or 1x10^11 viral particles, either as one shot or as two shots given 56 days apart. Sequencing of the TCRbeta repertoire served to evaluate the specificity and breadth of SARS-CoV-2-reactive T cell receptors following Ad26.COV2.S vaccination.

Overall study results and their limits: The authors noted that total T cell responses may have been underestimated by the TCR breadth and depth analyses. After vaccination, substantial breadth of spike-specific CD8+ and CD4+ T cell responses was reported. Vaccine and placebo recipients had comparable non-spike TCR breadth, which fits with the vaccine containing only spike. Comparing responses between vaccine doses or regimens was not something the study was powered to do. Compared with placebo recipients, Ad26.COV2.S recipients showed higher spike-specific TCR breadth (P = 0.0014).

The sequence is built from TRBV11-2 and TRBJ1-3; possibly the D gene is TRBD1, per 5 matching bases. The specimen was peripheral blood, collected in a trial of Ad26.COV2.S vaccine versus placebo. This clonotype was sampled from a person aged 18 to 59 who received the Ad26.COV2.S COVID-19 vaccine or a placebo. The DNA sequence follows: TGTGCCAGCAGCAATACCTACCAGAGAGGGGCTCCCATATATTTT. The resulting protein is CASSNTYQRGAPIYF.